The 18 T cell receptor beta chains in this list originate from one sample, sequenced in a study of T cells in Graves' hyperthyroidism and ophthalmopathy. TCR beta CDR3 sequences were amplified from RNA transcripts. First-round RT-PCR of the TCR CDR3 relied on the HTBI primer set. TCRdb reanalysed the multiplex PCR reads using MiXCR and keeps one entry per CDR3 protein. The profile covers 640,000 or so distinct CDR3 sequences, with over 12% appearing a single time and roughly 4.5% taken by the ten largest. What was sequenced was blood. These TCRs come from a woman between 40 and 55 years old with Graves' ophthalmopathy.

This sequence joins TRBV7-8 and TRBJ1-1; tentatively, D is TRBD1 (5 bases). The CDR3 is 17 amino acids. The germline gives CDR1 SGHVS, CDR2 FQNEAQ. Trimming stripped 4 bases from V and 2 bases from J, with 20 bases between. This chain's CDR3 is CASSSPIKTQGNTEAFF. The CDR3 DNA follows: TGTGCCAGCAGCTCACCTATCAAAACTCAGGGAAACACTGAAGCTTTCTTT.

This clonotype has at least ten counts. The DNA is left out, because the CDR3 cannot be placed on it with certainty; the CDR3 is given as TCRdb lists it. This chain links TRBV28 with TRBJ2-7. Germline lookup yields CDR1 MDHEN and CDR2 SYDVKM. The CDR3 comprises 13 residues, both ends counted. The CDR3 loop is CASSSSNLYEQYF.

DNA for the CDR3: TGCAGCGTTGAAGATACCGGCTACGAGCAGTACTTC. It specifies CSVEDTGYEQYF. J is TRBJ2-7 and V is TRBV29-1; D is undetermined. This CDR3 is 12 amino acids long. Trimming shortened V by 0 bases and J by 3 bases, and 6 bases separated the two germline ends. Germline CDR1 is SQVTM and CDR2 is ANQGSEA.

This clonotype was seen a handful of times. V is TRBV6-1 and J is TRBJ2-7, with D possibly TRBD2 on 6 matching bases. The CDR3 has 15 residues. In germline, CDR1 is MNHNS, CDR2 SASEGT. Trimming stripped 2 bases from V and 0 bases from J, with 11 bases between. CDR3 residues: CASSELDGGSYEQYF. The CDR3 DNA follows: TGTGCCAGCAGTGAACTGGACGGGGGCTCCTACGAGCAGTACTTC.

At least ten counts were recorded for this clonotype. A much larger clone is a single base away; this may be a read error. The CDR3 region has the DNA TGTGTCAGCAGTGATGCGTCAGGGCCCGGAAACACCATATATTTT. This gives the protein CVSSDASGPGNTIYF. V is TRBV2 and J is TRBJ1-3, with D maybe TRBD1 (5 bases). This CDR3 has 15 residues. Germline V gene lookup returns CDR1 SNHLY and CDR2 FYNNEI. Supplemented by reference TRBV2 and TRBJ1-3, the full variable domain reads EPEVTQTPSHQVTQMGQEVILRCVPISNHLYFYWYRQILGQKVEFLVSFYNNEISEKSEIFDDQFSVERPDGSNFTLKIRSTKLEDSAMYFCVSSDASGPGNTIYFGEGSWLTVV.

The sample holds many counts of this clonotype. The V gene is TRBV6-2 or TRBV6-3, the J gene TRBJ2-7; tentatively, D is TRBD1 (5 bases). The CDR3 extends over 14 amino acids. Germline-derived CDR1 and CDR2 are MNHEY and SVGEGT. Trimming cost V 3 bases and J 5 bases, with 14 bases left between them. The CDR3 region is CASSYWQGGHEQYF. The CDR3 region has the DNA TGTGCCAGCAGTTATTGGCAGGGCGGCCACGAGCAGTACTTC.

The sample holds a few counts of this clonotype. Here the CDR3 reads CASSYRRPGQNTEAFF. CDR3 DNA sequence: TGTGCCAGCAGTTACAGGCGGCCGGGGCAGAACACTGAAGCTTTCTTT. The chain employs TRBV6-2 or TRBV6-3 and TRBJ1-1; a possible D gene is TRBD1 (5 bases). In germline, CDR1 is MNHEY, CDR2 SVGEGT. Trimming stripped 2 bases from V and 1 base from J, with 14 bases between. The CDR3 is made up of 16 amino acids.

In this sample, this clonotype turned up many times. The chain couples TRBV18 to TRBJ1-5; possible D gene TRBD1, 5 bases. The CDR3 is made up of 13 amino acids. Trimming stripped 6 bases from V and 5 bases from J, with 11 bases between. Germline V gives CDR1 KGHSH, CDR2 LQKENI. Written as DNA, the CDR3 is TGTGCCAGCTCGGCGACAGTAGATCAGCCCCAGCATTTT. This sequence encodes CASSATVDQPQHF.

This clonotype was detected ten times or more. The chain joins TRBV5-1 to TRBJ2-7; 8 bases line up with TRBD1. This CDR3 spans 16 amino acids. Germline CDR1 reads SGHRS; CDR2 reads YFSETQ. J was trimmed by 0 bases and V by 4 bases; bases with no gene match: 9. This chain's CDR3 is CASSPPPGQASYEQYF. In DNA, the CDR3 is TGCGCCAGCAGCCCTCCCCCGGGACAGGCCTCCTACGAGCAGTACTTC.

V and J are TRBV28 and TRBJ1-1, with a weak D call TRBD1 (6 bases). The CDR3 consists of 14 residues. Germline assignment: CDR1 MDHEN and CDR2 SYDVKM. V lost 11 bases and J lost 5, with 21 bases in between. CDR3 amino acids: CASIVGGATTEAFF. The CDR3 DNA reads as TGTGCCTCCATCGTCGGGGGCGCGACGACTGAAGCTTTCTTT. The full variable domain, with the rest looked up from reference TRBV28 and TRBJ1-1, is DVKVTQSSRYLVKRTGEKVFLECVQDMDHENMFWYRQDPGLGLRLIYFSYDVKMKEKGDIPEGYSVSREKKERFSLILESASTNQTSMYLCASIVGGATTEAFFGQGTRLTVV.

In this sample, this clonotype turned up many times. This chain uses TRBV5-1 with TRBJ1-1; D ambiguous. Trimming took off 0 bases at V and 4 bases at J, with 7 bases between the two ends. CDR3 size: 13 residues. CDR1 is SGHRS, CDR2 YFSETQ, per germline. CDR3 sequence: CASSLAWTTEAFF. The CDR3 nucleotides are TGCGCCAGCAGCTTGGCATGGACCACTGAAGCTTTCTTT.

This chain uses TRBV3-1 with TRBJ2-7, with D unclear. Germline loops: CDR1 LGHDT, CDR2 YNNKEL (reference sequence). Deletions cut 4 bases from V and 0 bases from J, with 10 bases between. The CDR3 sequence is 14 residues long. The CDR3 here is CASSPQRFSYEQYF. The CDR3 DNA is TGTGCCAGCAGCCCCCAGAGGTTCTCCTACGAGCAGTACTTC.

V and J are TRBV12-3 or TRBV12-4 and TRBJ2-5, with a possible D match to TRBD2 (6 bases). V lost 6 bases to trimming and J lost 5 bases, with 22 bases between them. This CDR3 comprises 16 residues. The CDR3 loop reads CASSRLGPLGLETQYF. CDR3 DNA sequence: TGTGCCAGCAGCCGACTAGGACCCTTGGGTTTGGAGACCCAGTACTTC.

This clonotype was counted many times. The chain links TRBV6-2 or TRBV6-3 to TRBJ2-5, with D possibly matching TRBD1 (5 bases). CDR3 length equals 18 residues. V dropped 4 bases and J dropped 2 bases, with 23 bases sitting between them. Per germline, CDR1 MNHEY and CDR2 SVGEGT. CDR3 nucleotide sequence: TGTGCCAGCAGTTTCCGCCGAGGCGGAAAGCAGGGTCAAGAGACCCAGTACTTC. Translation gives CASSFRRGGKQGQETQYF.

The V and J genes are TRBV9 and TRBJ2-2; 9 nucleotides line up with TRBD2. The length of the CDR3 is 15 residues. V lost 3 bases and J lost 7; bases outside the gene matches: 7. The germline gives CDR1 SGDLS, CDR2 YYNGEE. This chain's CDR3 is CASSGSSGSGGELFF. The CDR3, as DNA: TGTGCCAGCAGCGGTAGTAGCGGGAGTGGCGGGGAGCTGTTTTTT.

Worth noting for this clonotype: Since a much larger clone is just one base distant, this may be a read error. CDR3 in amino acids: CAGSYVGGEQYF. DNA of the CDR3: TGTGCCGGCAGTTACGTAGGGGGCGAGCAGTACTTC. The V call is TRBV6-5, the J call TRBJ2-7; weak D call: TRBD1 (6 bases). CDR3 size: 12 residues. Germline V CDR1 and CDR2: MNHEY, SVGAGI.

The count of this clonotype is one. The V call is TRBV7-9, the J call TRBJ2-7; 9 bases match TRBD2. This CDR3 is 15 amino acids long. Germline CDR1 reads SEHNR; CDR2 reads FQNEAQ (reference sequence). The V gene end was trimmed by 5 bases and the J gene end by 2 bases; junction bases not matched to a gene: 7. CDR3 DNA sequence: TGTGCCAGCAGCAGTGGGACTAGCCAAACCTACGAGCAGTACTTC. It encodes CASSSGTSQTYEQYF.

This clonotype was seen repeatedly, ten times or more. The chain employs TRBV30 and TRBJ1-5; TRBD1 aligns across 9 bases. Germline V gives CDR1 GTSNPN, CDR2 SVGIG (reference sequence). Trimming took 0 bases from V and 11 from J; bases not matched to a gene: 5. CDR3 length equals 13 residues. The CDR3 DNA follows: TGTGCCTGGAGTGTGGGACAGGGTGGAACCCAGCATTTT. This codes for CAWSVGQGGTQHF.